There are a few counts of the clone carrying this TCR beta chain. The time point: pre-sensitization, week 0. Treatment: therapeutic diphenylcyclopropenone sensitization with weekly scalp DPC. The data were taken from a study of human T cells and chemical hapten exposure. Single cDNA molecules in the library carried unique molecular identifiers attached during preparation. One entry per CDR3 protein, called by TCRdb with MiXCR from the RACE reads. The table includes tens of thousands of distinct CDR3 sequences, roughly 12% detected once. Source: whole blood, taken in connection with sensitization to the hapten diphenylcyclopropenone (DPC). The TCR was taken from a woman in her twenties or thirties with alopecia areata. Some clones in this sample may be carry-over from other donors' samples.

CDR3 nucleotides: TGTGCCACCAGCAGGGGACTAGCTGACAACAATGAGCAGTTCTTC. This codes for CATSRGLADNNEQFF. This chain connects TRBV15 to TRBJ2-1; 9 nucleotides match TRBD2. Trimming took 3 bases from V and 5 from J; bases not matched to a gene: 5. Germline-derived CDR1 and CDR2 are LNHNV and YYDKDF (reference sequence). This CDR3 is 15 amino acids long.